The 16 T cell receptor beta chains presented below share a single source sample, sequenced in a study of blood T cells in healthy people across ages (dated by TCRdb to about 2015). Library construction relied on 5' RACE. Sequenced using an Illumina HiSeq 2500. A second roughly 6 to 11 cycle PCR used a sample-barcoded 5' primer and a J-beta primer mix. The public reads were quality trimmed at Q25 with fastp and then assembled into clones with MiXCR by TCRdb, keeping productive beta chains. Each entry merges the rows of one CDR3 protein and shows their most common DNA and genes. A total of 1.6 million or so distinct CDR3 sequences appear in this sample, about 31% of them only once. The ten largest clones add up to about 11% of the sample. The sample taken for sequencing was blood. The origin of the receptors is a woman aged 25-40 years in good health.

This clonotype came up a few times. This rearrangement joins TRBV6-5 to TRBJ2-5, with a possible D match to TRBD1 (6 bases). Deletions cut 2 bases from V and 3 bases from J, with 16 bases between. In germline, CDR1 is MNHEY, CDR2 SVGAGI. This CDR3 region has 16 residues. For the CDR3, the DNA is TGTGCCAGCAGTTACACCTACCGGGACACAAAAGAGACCCAGTACTTC. This codes for CASSYTYRDTKETQYF.

This chain uses TRBV15 with TRBJ2-7; D may be TRBD1 (5 bases). The CDR3 is 16 residues long. Deletions cut 0 bases from V and 3 bases from J, with 15 bases between. CDR1 is LNHNV and CDR2 is YYDKDF in the germline V gene (reference sequence). CDR3 DNA sequence: TGTGCCACCAGCAGAGATCTGGGGCTAGGCGGCTACGAGCAGTACTTC. Its translation is CATSRDLGLGGYEQYF. The full variable domain, in which reference TRBV15 and TRBJ2-7 provide the parts outside the CDR3, is DAMVIQNPRYQVTQFGKPVTLSCSQTLNHNVMYWYQQKSSQAPKLLFHYYDKDFNNEADTPDNFQSRRPNTSFCFLDIRSPGLGDTAMYLCATSRDLGLGGYEQYFGPGTRLTVT.

The rearrangement links TRBV20-1 to TRBJ2-5; D is unresolved. Trimming left V 0 bases short and J 6 bases short, with 8 bases between. The length of the CDR3 is 12 residues. Germline V lookup: CDR1 DFQATT, CDR2 SNEGSKA (reference sequence). CDR3 in DNA: TGCAGTGCTAGAGAAGGGTGGAAGACCCAGTACTTC. Protein: CSAREGWKTQYF.

This clonotype was seen more than once but under ten times. The gene calls are TRBV20-1 and TRBJ2-3; D gene uncertain. The CDR3 is made up of 11 amino acids. Germline V gene lookup returns CDR1 DFQATT and CDR2 SNEGSKA (reference sequence). CDR3 sequence reads: CRATRTDTQYF. CDR3 bases: TGCAGGGCAACCCGCACAGATACGCAGTATTTT.

This clonotype was recorded at least ten times. The J gene is TRBJ2-3, the V gene TRBV4-1; 8 bases match TRBD2. Germline V CDR1 and CDR2: MGHRA, YSYEKL. With V trimmed by 4 bases and J by 1 base, 7 bases remained unmatched. CDR3 length equals 16 residues. CDR3 DNA: TGCGCCAGCAGCCCATCGGGGCGGGGGGGCACAGATACGCAGTATTTT. Protein: CASSPSGRGGTDTQYF.

CDR3 residues: CATSRVGASGAETQYF. The CDR3 DNA is TGTGCCACCAGCAGAGTGGGGGCTAGCGGGGCAGAGACCCAGTACTTC. The J gene is TRBJ2-5, the V gene TRBV15; 9 bases fit TRBD2. The V segment lost 1 base and the J segment 4 bases; nucleotides outside the gene matches: 7. The CDR3 runs 16 residues. CDR1 is LNHNV, CDR2 YYDKDF, per germline (reference sequence).

The CDR3 DNA is TGTGCCAGCAGTTTCTGGGCTAGCGGGTCGTCCCACGAGCAGTACTTC. Amino acid sequence: CASSFWASGSSHEQYF. This chain links TRBV12-3 or TRBV12-4 with TRBJ2-7; 8 nucleotides match TRBD2. V dropped 3 bases and J dropped 5; count of bases not matched to a gene: 12. CDR3 length: 16 residues.

V gene TRBV2 combines with J gene TRBJ1-2, with D possibly TRBD1 on 5 matching bases. This CDR3 spans 15 amino acids. Germline CDR1 reads SNHLY; CDR2 reads FYNNEI. V was cut by 1 base and J by 2 bases, with 11 bases left in between. The CDR3 region is CASSEGRDPNYGYTF. CDR3 nucleotide sequence: TGTGCCAGCAGTGAAGGCAGGGATCCGAACTATGGCTACACCTTC.

This clonotype has just a few counts. The chain recombines TRBV6-5 with TRBJ2-7; no reliable D call. V gave up 2 bases and J gave up 3 bases, with 8 bases separating them. The CDR3 spans 13 residues. Germline V gene lookup returns CDR1 MNHEY and CDR2 SVGAGI. The CDR3 protein is CASSYGPGYEQYF. The DNA of the CDR3 is TGTGCCAGCAGTTACGGCCCGGGCTACGAGCAGTACTTC.

The gene calls are TRBV30 and TRBJ1-1, with a tentative D call TRBD1 (5 bases). The ends were cut back, 3 bases at V and 5 bases at J, with 10 bases in the middle. The CDR3 is 12 residues long. The germline CDR1 and CDR2 sequences are GTSNPN and SVGIG (reference sequence). This CDR3 is CAWRPGETEAFF. The CDR3 coding sequence is TGTGCCTGGAGGCCGGGGGAGACTGAAGCTTTCTTT.

V is TRBV30 and J is TRBJ2-7; D unclear. The length of the CDR3 is 14 residues. Deletions cut 2 bases from V and 2 bases from J, with 13 bases between. In germline, CDR1 is GTSNPN, CDR2 SVGIG (reference sequence). CDR3 residues: CAWSLLGNAYEQYF. Here the CDR3 DNA reads TGTGCCTGGAGTCTGTTAGGTAACGCCTACGAGCAGTACTTC.

Notes on this clonotype: Since a much larger clone is just one base distant, this may be a read error. The V call is TRBV7-9, the J call TRBJ2-6, with 9 bases that match TRBD1. Germline V lookup: CDR1 SEHNR, CDR2 FQNEAQ (reference sequence). CDR3 length equals 19 residues. The V segment lost 4 bases and the J segment 0 bases; nucleotides outside the gene matches: 10. The CDR3 bases are TGTGCCAGCAGCTCCCTCGACAGGGGGTGCCGCTCTGGGGCCAACGTCCTGACTTTC. Its protein is CASSSLDRGCRSGANVLTF.

As to this clonotype: Germline and junction disagree at one end, which may indicate a read error. This chain uses TRBV30 with TRBJ2-5; TRBD2 might be the D (7 bases). The CDR3 is 16 amino acids. Germline values: CDR1 GTSNPN, CDR2 SVGIG (reference sequence). The CDR3 bases are TGTGCGTGGAAGGGGAGGGGGTTAATTCCCCAAGAGACCCAGTACTTC. It specifies CAWKGRGLIPQETQYF.

The CDR3 DNA reads TGTGCCAGCAGTTACTCAGGACAGGGGAAGGATGGCTACACCTTC. Translating gives CASSYSGQGKDGYTF. This rearrangement joins TRBV6-6 to TRBJ1-2, with 9 bases identical to TRBD1. CDR1 is MNHNY, CDR2 SVGAGI, per germline (reference sequence). The CDR3 covers 15 residues. V was pared by 0 bases and J by 6 bases, with 5 bases of the junction left unmatched.

This clonotype was picked up many times. The CDR3 coding sequence is TGCGCCAGCAGCCAAGAGGGGAGTGGAGAGACCCAGTACTTC. This encodes CASSQEGSGETQYF. This chain joins TRBV4-1 and TRBJ2-5, with D perhaps TRBD2 (5 bases). The CDR3 sequence is 14 residues long. Germline V gene data show CDR1 as MGHRA and CDR2 as YSYEKL. V lost 0 bases, J lost 4 bases, and 9 bases lay in between.

This clonotype turned up a few times. This chain uses TRBV6-2 or TRBV6-3 with TRBJ2-1, with D maybe TRBD2 (5 bases). This CDR3 spans 14 amino acids. V was pared by 6 bases and J by 7 bases, with 16 bases between. Germline V lookup: CDR1 MNHEY, CDR2 SVGEGT. CDR3 coding DNA: TGTGCCAGCAGCTCATTTCTAGCAACTAATGAGCAGTTCTTC. It is translated as CASSSFLATNEQFF.